Shown below are 5 T cell receptor beta chains from a single sample sequenced in a study of shared clonotypes between healthy human individuals. The repertoire was sequenced with immunoSEQ multiplex PCR; TCRdb's copy has only in-frame clones and lacks some. The sample shows hundreds of thousands of clones, 74% of them seen only once. The sample taken for sequencing was memory CD4+ T cells sorted from blood. The subset denotes: CD45RA-negative fraction. The receptors were gathered from a woman aged 25 to 45 in good health.

This clone was counted only a few times. V usage is TRBV7-3 and J usage is TRBJ2-1, with 11 bases lining up with TRBD2. The V gene's germline CDR1 is SGHTA and CDR2 FQGTGA. This CDR3 is built from 17 residues. Germline trimming cut 4 bases from V and 9 bases from J; bases unmatched to any gene: 14. The DNA of the CDR3 is TGTGCCAGCAGCTCTGGACTAGCGGGCTCGGATGGGGGTGAGCAGTTCTTC. It codes for CASSSGLAGSDGGEQFF.

The chain links TRBV7-2 to TRBJ2-7; 8 nucleotides line up with TRBD2. Unmatched junction bases numbered 11, after V lost 3 bases and J lost 7 bases. This CDR3 has 15 residues. The germline V gene encodes CDR1 SGHTA and CDR2 FQGNSA. This CDR3 is CASSFSWQRENEQYF. In DNA form, the CDR3 reads TGTGCCAGCAGCTTTTCGTGGCAGCGGGAGAATGAGCAGTACTTC.

This CDR3 is CASSLPQGGSAKNIQYF. CDR3 sequence (DNA): TGTGCCAGCAGCTTACCTCAGGGCGGGAGTGCCAAAAACATTCAGTACTTC. The genes are TRBV7-2 and TRBJ2-4; 7 nucleotides align to TRBD2. CDR1 and CDR2 from the germline V gene are SGHTA and FQGNSA. The CDR3 extends over 17 amino acids. V shed 2 bases, J shed 1 base, and the junction held 8 bases outside the gene matches.

This clone showed up many times. V gene TRBV28 combines with J gene TRBJ2-7, with 8 bases identical to TRBD2. V was pared by 5 bases and J by 3 bases, with 9 bases of the junction left unmatched. This CDR3 is 15 amino acids long. The germline V gene encodes CDR1 MDHEN and CDR2 SYDVKM. CDR3 loop: CASSPGGGTIYEQYF. For the CDR3, the DNA is TGTGCCAGCAGTCCCGGGGGGGGGACAATCTACGAGCAGTACTTC.

This clone was picked up many times. The genes are TRBV6-4 and TRBJ2-3; 7 bases fit TRBD2. Germline V gene lookup returns CDR1 MRHNA and CDR2 SNTAGT. V trimming: 8 bases; J trimming: 1 base; junction bases outside the gene matches: 6. The CDR3 contains 14 residues. DNA for the CDR3: TGTGCCAGCGCAGCGGGATCCGGCACAGATACGCAGTATTTT. Protein: CASAAGSGTDTQYF.